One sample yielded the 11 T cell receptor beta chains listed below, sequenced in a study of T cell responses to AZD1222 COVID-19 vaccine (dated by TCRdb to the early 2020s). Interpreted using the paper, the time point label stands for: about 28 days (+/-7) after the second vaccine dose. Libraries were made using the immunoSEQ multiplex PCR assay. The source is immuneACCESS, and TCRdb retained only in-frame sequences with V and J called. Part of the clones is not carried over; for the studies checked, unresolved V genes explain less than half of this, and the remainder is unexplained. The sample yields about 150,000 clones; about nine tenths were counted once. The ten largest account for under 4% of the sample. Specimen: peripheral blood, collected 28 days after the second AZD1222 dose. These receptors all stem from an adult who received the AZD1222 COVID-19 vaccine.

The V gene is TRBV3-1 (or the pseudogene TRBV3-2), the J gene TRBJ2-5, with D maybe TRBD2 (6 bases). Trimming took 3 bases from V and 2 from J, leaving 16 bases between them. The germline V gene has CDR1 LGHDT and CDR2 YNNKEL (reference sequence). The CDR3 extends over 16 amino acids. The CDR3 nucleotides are TGTGCCAGCAGCCAGATACCGGGACGGGGGCAAGAGACCCAGTACTTC. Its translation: CASSQIPGRGQETQYF.

CDR3 region: CASSSSGSQETQYF. The CDR3 coding sequence is TGTGCCAGCAGCTCGTCAGGGTCGCAAGAGACCCAGTACTTC. The chain has TRBV5-4 and TRBJ2-5; D is possibly TRBD1 (5 bases). The ends were cut back, 3 bases at V and 2 bases at J, with 11 bases in the middle. Germline loops: CDR1 SGHNT, CDR2 YYREEE (reference sequence). CDR3 length: 14 residues.

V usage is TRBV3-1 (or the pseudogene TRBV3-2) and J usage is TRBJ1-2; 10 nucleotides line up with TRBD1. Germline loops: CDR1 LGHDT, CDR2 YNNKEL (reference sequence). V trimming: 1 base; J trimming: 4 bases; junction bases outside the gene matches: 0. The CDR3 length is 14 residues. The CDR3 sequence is CASSQGTGGYGYTF. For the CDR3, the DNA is TGTGCCAGCAGCCAAGGGACAGGGGGCTATGGCTACACCTTC.

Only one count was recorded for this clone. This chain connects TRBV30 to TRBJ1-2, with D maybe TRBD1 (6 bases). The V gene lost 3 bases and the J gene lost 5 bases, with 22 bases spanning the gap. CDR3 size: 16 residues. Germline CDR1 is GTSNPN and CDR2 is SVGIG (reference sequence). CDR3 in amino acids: CAWSSISSGHVYGYTF. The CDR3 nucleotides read TGTGCCTGGAGCTCGATTTCCTCGGGACATGTATATGGCTACACCTTC.

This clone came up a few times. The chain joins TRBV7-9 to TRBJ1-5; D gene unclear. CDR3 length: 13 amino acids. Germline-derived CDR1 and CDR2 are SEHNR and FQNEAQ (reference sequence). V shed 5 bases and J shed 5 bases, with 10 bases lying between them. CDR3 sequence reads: CASSPYGDQPQHF. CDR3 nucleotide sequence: TGTGCCAGCAGCCCCTATGGGGATCAGCCCCAGCATTTT.

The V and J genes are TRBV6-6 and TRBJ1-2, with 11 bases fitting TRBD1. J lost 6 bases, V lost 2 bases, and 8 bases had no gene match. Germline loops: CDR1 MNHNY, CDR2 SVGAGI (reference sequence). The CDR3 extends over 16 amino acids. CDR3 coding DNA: TGTGCCAGCAGTTACCCAAGTCCGGGACAGGGGGATGGCTACACCTTC. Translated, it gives CASSYPSPGQGDGYTF.

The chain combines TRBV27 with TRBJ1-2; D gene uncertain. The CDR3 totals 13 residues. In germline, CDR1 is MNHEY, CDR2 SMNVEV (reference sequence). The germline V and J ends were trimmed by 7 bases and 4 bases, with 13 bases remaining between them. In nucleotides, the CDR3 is TGTGCCAGCATGGGTGTGGCAGGCTATGGCTACACCTTC. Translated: CASMGVAGYGYTF.

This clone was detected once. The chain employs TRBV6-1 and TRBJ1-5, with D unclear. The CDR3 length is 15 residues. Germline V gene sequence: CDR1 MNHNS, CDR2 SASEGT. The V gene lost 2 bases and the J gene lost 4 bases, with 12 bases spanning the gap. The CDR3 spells CASSEWAGSNQPQHF. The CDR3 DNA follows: TGTGCCAGCAGTGAATGGGCGGGTTCGAATCAGCCCCAGCATTTT.

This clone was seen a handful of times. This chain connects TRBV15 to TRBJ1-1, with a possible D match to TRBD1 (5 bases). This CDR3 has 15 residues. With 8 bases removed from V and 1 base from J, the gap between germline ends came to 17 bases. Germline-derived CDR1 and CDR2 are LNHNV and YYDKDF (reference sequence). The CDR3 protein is CATRALTGRNTEAFF. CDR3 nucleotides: TGTGCCACCCGGGCTCTCACAGGCCGGAACACTGAAGCTTTCTTT.

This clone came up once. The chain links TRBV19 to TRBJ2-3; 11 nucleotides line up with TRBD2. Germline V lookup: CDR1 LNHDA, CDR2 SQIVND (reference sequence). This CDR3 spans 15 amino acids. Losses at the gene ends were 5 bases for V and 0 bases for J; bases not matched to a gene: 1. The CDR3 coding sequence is TGTGCCAGTAGTTCTAGCGGGAGGAGCACAGATACGCAGTATTTT. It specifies CASSSSGRSTDTQYF.

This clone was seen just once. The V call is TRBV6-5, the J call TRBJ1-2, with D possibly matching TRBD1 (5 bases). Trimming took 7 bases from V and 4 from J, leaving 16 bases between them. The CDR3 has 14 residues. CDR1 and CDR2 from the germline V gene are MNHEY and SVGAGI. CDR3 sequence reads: CASTPGTGRYGYTF. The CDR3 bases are TGTGCCAGCACCCCTGGGACGGGTCGCTATGGCTACACCTTC.